The TCR beta chain under discussion was sequenced for a study of CD4 T cells in relation to SARS-CoV-2 and coronaviruses. The data were produced by immunoSEQ multiplex PCR, yet TCRdb's version contains in-frame clones alone and is incomplete. Found here are over 25,000 clones, 78% of them singletons; the top ten hold 20% to 25%. Germline CDR1 and CDR2: SGHAT and FQNNGV. V was trimmed by 6 bases and J by 1 base, leaving 6 bases between them. The CDR3 totals 12 residues. The unexposed donors gave CD4+ T cells in about 2010-2019, prior to COVID-19. The cells were cultured for approximately 10 days before CD4+ T cells were isolated. On days 3 and 7, cultures got half fresh IL-2 medium. Concerning this clone itself: Antigen unknown.

The TCR originated in a human donor in good health. The V and J genes are TRBV11-2 and TRBJ1-1, with a tentative D call TRBD1 (6 bases). Material for sequencing was CD4+ T cells from PBMCs, cultured in vitro. The CDR3 DNA follows: TGTGCCAGCAGACAGGGGAACACTGAAGCTTTCTTT. Protein: CASRQGNTEAFF.